The rows below give T cell receptor beta chains drawn from one sample of a study of beta chain features in type 1 diabetes. TCRdb's copy holds only in-frame clones and misses some; the assay was immunoSEQ multiplex PCR. In the table there are 130,000 to 150,000 clones, 40% to 55% of which are singletons. What was sequenced was Tregs from blood. These receptors were collected from a man between 18 and 29 years old in good health. Both conserved end residues are part of each CDR3. A D gene is named only where the DNA matches it firmly. Size tells how often a clone was seen (once, few, many) or the class of an expanded clone, and some rows leave it out.

len,v_gene,j_gene,d_gene,abundance,CDR3nt,CDR3aa
13,TRBV5-1,TRBJ2-3,NA,NA,TGCGCCAGCAGCTCAACTAGCACAGATACGCAGTATTTT,CASSSTSTDTQYF
16,TRBV11-3,TRBJ2-1,NA,NA,TGTGCCAGCAGCCCTCATGGACGGAGGCCGGACAATGAGCAGTTCTTC,CASSPHGRRPDNEQFF
14,TRBV7-9,TRBJ2-7,TRBD1,NA,TGTGCCAGCAGCTTAGGGACAGGGGCCTACGAGCAGTACTTC,CASSLGTGAYEQYF
11,TRBV20-1,TRBJ2-7,NA,NA,TGCAGTGCTTTACCAGGCTACGAGCAGTACTTC,CSALPGYEQYF
15,TRBV5-1,TRBJ2-2,TRBD1,NA,TGCGCCAGCACGACCGGGACAGGGAACACCGGGGAGCTGTTTTTT,CASTTGTGNTGELFF
15,TRBV6-1,TRBJ2-5,NA,NA,TGTGCCAGCAGTGGTTTAGCGGTATTCCAAGAGACCCAGTACTTC,CASSGLAVFQETQYF
12,TRBV29-1,TRBJ1-3,NA,NA,TGCAGCGTTGAGGCCCCTGGAAACACCATATATTTT,CSVEAPGNTIYF
14,TRBV28,TRBJ2-7,NA,NA,TGTGCCAGCAGGCTTCCGGGGTTATCGTACGAGCAGTACTTC,CASRLPGLSYEQYF
17,TRBV19,TRBJ2-3,NA,NA,TGTGCCAGTAGTAGGGGGGGGACACGGGTTAGCACAGATACGCAGTATTTT,CASSRGGTRVSTDTQYF
15,TRBV18,TRBJ2-7,TRBD2,NA,TGTGCCAGCTCACCACCGGGACTACTCTTGAACGAGCAGTACTTC,CASSPPGLLLNEQYF
15,TRBV29-1,TRBJ2-1,TRBD2,NA,TGCAGCGTTGAAGGGACTAGCGGGAGTTACAATGAGCAGTTCTTC,CSVEGTSGSYNEQFF
16,TRBV4-1,TRBJ1-1,NA,few,TGCGCCAGCAGCCAATTCGAAGGCGGGTGGAACACTGAAGCTTTCTTT,CASSQFEGGWNTEAFF
15,TRBV4-2,TRBJ2-7,NA,NA,TGTGCCAGCAGCCAAGGATCAGGGTCCGGTTACGAGCAGTACTTC,CASSQGSGSGYEQYF
12,TRBV6-6,TRBJ2-7,NA,NA,TGTGCCAGCAGTTACTCTCAGGCCGAGCAGTACTTC,CASSYSQAEQYF
13,TRBV7-2,TRBJ1-2,TRBD1,NA,TGTGCCAGCAGCTCCGGACAGGGCTATGGCTACACCTTC,CASSSGQGYGYTF
13,TRBV29-1,TRBJ2-1,TRBD1,few,TGCAGCGTTGACGGGACAGGGACCAATGAGCAGTTCTTC,CSVDGTGTNEQFF
14,TRBV9,TRBJ2-1,TRBD1,NA,TGTGCCAGCAGCGTAGGGACAGGGGCTAGTGAGCAGTTCTTC,CASSVGTGASEQFF
15,TRBV5-1,TRBJ2-3,NA,NA,TGCGCCAGCAGCTGGCAGGATTTTAGCACAGATACGCAGTATTTT,CASSWQDFSTDTQYF
16,TRBV4-1,TRBJ2-1,TRBD2,once,TGCGCCAGCAGCCAAATAGCGGGAGGGAAATACAATGAGCAGTTCTTC,CASSQIAGGKYNEQFF
13,TRBV5-1,TRBJ1-2,TRBD1,NA,TGCGCCAGCACACGGGACAGAGCGGTTGGCTACACCTTC,CASTRDRAVGYTF
14,TRBV7-2,TRBJ2-7,NA,NA,TGTGCCAGCAGCTTAGCGTTGTCTAGCGCCGAGCAGTACTTC,CASSLALSSAEQYF
14,TRBV10-3,TRBJ1-2,NA,NA,TGTGCCATCAGTGAACGGCAGGGGTCTTACGGCTACACCTTC,CAISERQGSYGYTF
14,TRBV6-6,TRBJ2-7,TRBD1,NA,TGTGCCAGCAGTTACTCGAGGACAGGGGTCGAGCAGTACTTC,CASSYSRTGVEQYF
14,TRBV10-3,TRBJ2-1,NA,NA,TGTGCCATCAGTGAGTCCAAGGGACTCAATGAGCAGTTCTTC,CAISESKGLNEQFF
14,TRBV2,TRBJ2-7,TRBD2,few,TGTGCCAGCACCGTAGCGGGAGGGCCTTACGAGCAGTACTTC,CASTVAGGPYEQYF
15,TRBV19,TRBJ2-1,NA,NA,TGTGCCAGTAGCCGGACAGCCGTTTCCTACAATGAGCAGTTCTTC,CASSRTAVSYNEQFF
18,TRBV7-9,TRBJ2-5,TRBD2,NA,TGTGCCAGCAGCGCCGGGACTAGCGGGGGGCCGGACCAAGAGACCCAGTACTTC,CASSAGTSGGPDQETQYF
17,TRBV4-3,TRBJ2-2,TRBD2,NA,TGCGCCAGCAGTCAGGGTCTTGGACTAGCGGGAGCCGGGGAGCTGTTTTTT,CASSQGLGLAGAGELFF
16,TRBV7-3,TRBJ2-1,TRBD2,NA,TGTGCCAGCAGCCTAGCGGGGGGAGGCCTCAACAATGAGCAGTTCTTC,CASSLAGGGLNNEQFF
14,TRBV7-9,TRBJ1-1,NA,NA,TGTGCCAGCAGCCAGCCGGGAACCGTAAGATTCTCTTTCTTT,CASSQPGTVRFSFF
14,TRBV7-9,TRBJ1-5,TRBD1,NA,TGTGCCAGCAGCCCGCAGGGGGACAATCAGCCCCAGCATTTT,CASSPQGDNQPQHF
14,TRBV7-2,TRBJ1-1,NA,NA,TGTGCCAGCAGCTTTGGCCTAGGTCCCTCAGAAGCTTTCTTT,CASSFGLGPSEAFF
16,TRBV7-2,TRBJ1-3,NA,few,TGTGCCAGCAGCTTAGCTGGGGGCGGTCCTGGAAACACCATATATTTT,CASSLAGGGPGNTIYF
14,TRBV4-3,TRBJ1-2,NA,few,TGCGCCAGCAGCCAAGAGGCAGGCCTCTATGGCTACACCTTC,CASSQEAGLYGYTF
14,TRBV6-6,TRBJ1-1,TRBD1,NA,TGTGCCAGCAGACACACAGGGGTGAACACTGAAGCTTTCTTT,CASRHTGVNTEAFF
14,TRBV10-3,TRBJ2-3,NA,NA,TGTGCCATCAAGGGAGCAGGGGCCACAGATACGCAGTATTTT,CAIKGAGATDTQYF
17,TRBV4-1,TRBJ2-7,NA,NA,TGCGCCAGCAGCCAAGTTCTGGGGGCGTCCCAAGACTACGAGCAGTACTTC,CASSQVLGASQDYEQYF
16,TRBV5-6,TRBJ1-5,TRBD1,few,TGTGCCAGCAGCACACTACGACAGGGGGAATGGCAGCCCCAGCATTTT,CASSTLRQGEWQPQHF
18,TRBV7-2,TRBJ2-7,TRBD2,few,TGTGCCAGCAGCTTAGTCAGTAGCGGGAGACATGTTCCCTACGAGCAGTACTTC,CASSLVSSGRHVPYEQYF
15,TRBV7-2,TRBJ1-1,TRBD1,NA,TGTGCCAGCAGGAAGGACAGGGCAGTGAACACTGAAGCTTTCTTT,CASRKDRAVNTEAFF
13,TRBV30,TRBJ1-2,TRBD1,NA,TGTGCCTGGAGTGTATTAAGGACAGGTGGCTACACCTTC,CAWSVLRTGGYTF
13,TRBV6-1,TRBJ2-2,NA,NA,TGTGCCAGCGATAGGGAGGCGACCGGGGAGCTGTTTTTT,CASDREATGELFF